Following are 10 T cell receptor beta chains from one sample sequenced in a study of T cells in women clearing cervical HPV infection. Sequenced by immunoSEQ multiplex PCR; TCRdb stores in-frame clones only, minus some. This sample lists about 28,000 clones; its ten largest clones have 15% to 20%. The sample was blood buffy coat. The receptors shown here come from a woman between 18 and 70 years old with a cervical HPV16 infection that either progressed to CIN3+ or cleared (not recorded which).

As regards this clone: The read gets to within 3 residues of the CDR3 end, and the germline J gene fills in the rest. V and J are TRBV10-3 and TRBJ2-5; tentative D call: TRBD1 (5 bases). This CDR3 contains 14 residues. Trimming took off 3 bases at V and 5 bases at J, with 13 bases between the two ends. Germline-derived CDR1 and CDR2 are ENHRY and SYGVKD. The CDR3 sequence is CAISDTWKGETQYF. CDR3 DNA, as far as it was read: TGTGCCATCAGTGACACCTGGAAGGGGGAGACC.

As for this clone: Relative to the germline gene, one junction end is altered; a read error may explain this. The read terminates 3 residues before the CDR3 end, so the remaining end is supplied by the germline J gene. The genes are TRBV23-1 and TRBJ2-2; 12 nucleotides agree with TRBD1. TRBV23-1 has ORF status, its function being uncertain. The CDR3 is made up of 16 amino acids. CDR3 residues: CASRPSLGTGGGKLFF. CDR3 DNA, as far as it was read: TGCGCCAGCAGACCCTCCCTCGGGACAGGGGGCGGGAAG.

On this clone: The observed sequence ends 3 residues before the CDR3 terminus, with the missing tail filled in from the germline J gene. The chain couples TRBV7-9 to TRBJ2-4; 7 positions agree with TRBD2. This CDR3 spans 14 amino acids. In germline, CDR1 is SEHNR, CDR2 FQNEAQ (reference sequence). The CDR3 sequence: CASSRGDVDYGQYF. Incomplete CDR3 DNA: TGTGCCAGCAGCCGGGGGGACGTGGACTATGGT. Using reference TRBV7-9 and TRBJ2-4 for the parts outside the CDR3, the full variable domain is DTGVSQNPRHKITKRGQNVTFRCDPISEHNRLYWYRQTLGQGPEFLTYFQNEAQLEKSRLLSDRFSAERPKGSFSTLEIQRTEQGDSAMYLCASSRGDVDYGQYFGAGTRLSVL.

A note on this clone: The CDR3 end is not reached by the read, which stops 3 residues before it; the germline J gene fills it in. The V gene is TRBV7-9, the J gene TRBJ1-4, with 9 bases fitting TRBD1. Unmatched junction bases numbered 6, after V lost 8 bases and J lost 5 bases. Looked up from germline, CDR1 is SEHNR and CDR2 is FQNEAQ (reference sequence). CDR3 size: 14 residues. CDR3 residues: CASRRGTGNEKLFF. Incomplete CDR3 DNA: TGTGCCAGCCGGCGTGGGACAGGGAATGAAAAA.

Regarding this clone: The read halts 3 residues ahead of the CDR3 end, with the missing end drawn from the germline J gene. V gene TRBV20-1 combines with J gene TRBJ2-7; 11 nucleotides align to TRBD1. The CDR3 runs to 15 residues. Germline-derived CDR1 and CDR2 are DFQATT and SNEGSKA (reference sequence). The trim removed 5 bases at V and 5 bases at J, leaving 11 bases unmatched. CDR3: CSAPGQGATTDEQYF. The covered CDR3 bases are TGCAGTGCTCCCGGACAGGGGGCGACTACGGACGAG.

Notes on this clone: Read sequence stops 3 residues before the CDR3 end, and the germline J gene provides the missing end. The chain joins TRBV27 to TRBJ2-3; tentative D call: TRBD1 (6 bases). CDR1 and CDR2 (germline): MNHEY, SMNVEV (reference sequence). This CDR3 has 18 residues. The germline V and J ends were trimmed by 5 bases and 0 bases, with 21 bases remaining between them. The CDR3 DNA, read in part, is TGTGCCAGCAGTCACATCCCCGGGACATTATTTAGCACAGATACG. As protein: CASSHIPGTLFSTDT. The entire CDR3 reads CASSHIPGTLFSTDTQYF.

As concerns this clone: The CDR3 end is not reached by the read, which stops 3 residues before it; the germline J gene fills it in. V and J are TRBV18 and TRBJ1-2; TRBD1 might be the D (5 bases). The germline CDR1 and CDR2 sequences are KGHSH and LQKENI. The CDR3 is 15 residues long. CDR3 region: CASSPPVGGVYEYTF. CDR3 DNA (partial): TGTGCCAGCTCACCCCCGGTCGGGGGGGTCTACGAG.

On this clone itself: Sequencing ends 3 residues short of the CDR3 end; the germline J gene provides the rest. The chain joins TRBV19 to TRBJ1-6; 9 bases are shared with TRBD1. The J segment lost 9 bases and the V segment lost 6 bases, leaving 6 bases of the junction unmatched. The germline CDR1 and CDR2 sequences are LNHDA and SQIVND (reference sequence). The CDR3 sequence is 14 residues long. The chain's CDR3 is CASSSTGGGSPLHF. The part of the CDR3 DNA that was read is TGTGCCAGTAGCTCGACAGGGGGAGGTTCACCC.

Comment on this clone: The read ends 3 residues early relative to the CDR3; the germline J gene fills the gap. The V gene is TRBV30, the J gene TRBJ2-7; D possibly corresponds to TRBD2 (5 bases). Per the germline V gene, CDR1 is GTSNPN and CDR2 is SVGIG (reference sequence). The CDR3 is 14 residues long. Between the trimmed V and J ends, which lost 0 bases and 0 bases, there was a span of 9 bases. The sequenced part of the CDR3 DNA is TGTGCCTGGAGTGTACCCGGGGACTCCTACGAG. This gives the protein CAWSVPGDSYE. In full, the CDR3 reads CAWSVPGDSYEQYF.

A remark on this clone: The CDR3 goes on 3 residues after the read ends, and that part is filled in from the germline J gene. The chain employs TRBV20-1 and TRBJ1-1; 7 positions agree with TRBD1. Unmatched junction bases numbered 7, after V lost 6 bases and J lost 6 bases. Germline CDR1 reads DFQATT; CDR2 reads SNEGSKA (reference sequence). The CDR3 length is 12 residues. The CDR3 protein is CSALHRGAEAFF. CDR3 bases read: TGCAGTGCGTTACACAGGGGTGCTGAA.